Included here is one TCR beta chain sequence, with context. Its antigen is unidentified. Following RNA extraction, reverse transcription yielded cDNA that acted as the sequencing template. TCRdb's copy holds only in-frame clones and misses some; the assay was immunoSEQ multiplex PCR. This table holds some 160,000 clones, roughly two thirds found once. The data belong to a study of CD8+ T cells in alopecia areata. Overall study: Treated patients were scored for severity by percent of scalp affected.

Findings of the study overall: Tofacitinib significantly decreased scalp clonality and expanded CD8+ clones among top 100. While tofacitinib was given, many expanded lesional clones persisted in scalp and blood.

The treatment denotes: oral pan-JAK inhibitor, 5-10 mg twice daily. The TCR was taken from a human donor with alopecia areata. Sequenced here: CD4+ T cells sorted from blood, sampled at week 4, from a patient treated with tofacitinib.

CDR3 region: CSVTTGVRNEQFF. For the CDR3, the DNA is TGCAGCGTGACGACAGGGGTGAGGAATGAGCAGTTCTTC. The rearrangement uses TRBV29-1 and TRBJ2-1; 8 positions match TRBD1. The CDR3 spans 13 residues. In germline, CDR1 is SQVTM, CDR2 ANQGSEA. V dropped 6 bases and J dropped 7; count of bases not matched to a gene: 8.